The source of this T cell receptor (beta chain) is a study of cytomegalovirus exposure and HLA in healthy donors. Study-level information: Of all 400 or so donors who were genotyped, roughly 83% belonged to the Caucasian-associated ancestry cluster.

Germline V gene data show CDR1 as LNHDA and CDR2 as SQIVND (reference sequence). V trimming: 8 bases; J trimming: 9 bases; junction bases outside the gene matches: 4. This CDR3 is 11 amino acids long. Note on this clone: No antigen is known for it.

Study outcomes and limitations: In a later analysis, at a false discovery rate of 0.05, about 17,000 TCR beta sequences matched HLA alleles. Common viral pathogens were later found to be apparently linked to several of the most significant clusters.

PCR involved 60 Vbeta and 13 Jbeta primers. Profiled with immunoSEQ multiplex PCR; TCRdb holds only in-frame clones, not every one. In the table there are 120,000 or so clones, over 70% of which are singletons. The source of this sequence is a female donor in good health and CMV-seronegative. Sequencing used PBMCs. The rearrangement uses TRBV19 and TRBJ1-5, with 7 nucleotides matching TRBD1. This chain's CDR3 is CASGTVRPQHF. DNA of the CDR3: TGTGCCAGTGGGACAGTCCGGCCCCAGCATTTT.